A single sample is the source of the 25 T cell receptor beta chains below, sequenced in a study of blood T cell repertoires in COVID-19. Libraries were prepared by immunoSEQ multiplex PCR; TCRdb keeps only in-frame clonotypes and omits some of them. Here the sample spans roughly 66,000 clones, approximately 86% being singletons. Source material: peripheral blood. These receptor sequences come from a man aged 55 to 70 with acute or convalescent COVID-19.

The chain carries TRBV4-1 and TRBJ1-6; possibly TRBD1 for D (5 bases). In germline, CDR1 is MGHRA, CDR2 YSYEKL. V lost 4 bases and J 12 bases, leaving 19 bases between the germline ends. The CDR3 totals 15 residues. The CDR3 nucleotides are TGCGCCAGCAGCCGCGGAGGGGCAGGGAGTCTACCCCTCCACTTT. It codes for CASSRGGAGSLPLHF.

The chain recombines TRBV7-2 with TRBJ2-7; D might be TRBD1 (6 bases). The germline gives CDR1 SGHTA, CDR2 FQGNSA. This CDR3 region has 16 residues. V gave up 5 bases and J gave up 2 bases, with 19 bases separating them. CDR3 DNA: TGTGCCAGCAGCCTGCTGTCTGGGACAACGGCCTACGAGCAGTACTTC. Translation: CASSLLSGTTAYEQYF.

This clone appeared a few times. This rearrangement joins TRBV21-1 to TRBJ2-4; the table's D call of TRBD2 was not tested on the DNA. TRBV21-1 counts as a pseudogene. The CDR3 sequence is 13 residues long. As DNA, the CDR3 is TGTGCCAGCGAAGAGGGTCCCAAAAACATTCAGTACTTC. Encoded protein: CASEEGPKNIQYF.

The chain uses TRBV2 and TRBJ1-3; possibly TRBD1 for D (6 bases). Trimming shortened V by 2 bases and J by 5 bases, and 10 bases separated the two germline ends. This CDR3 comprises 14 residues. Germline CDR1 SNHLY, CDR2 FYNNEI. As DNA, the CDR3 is TGTGCCAGCAGTGAACAGGGGAAACGAAACACCATATATTTT. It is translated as CASSEQGKRNTIYF.

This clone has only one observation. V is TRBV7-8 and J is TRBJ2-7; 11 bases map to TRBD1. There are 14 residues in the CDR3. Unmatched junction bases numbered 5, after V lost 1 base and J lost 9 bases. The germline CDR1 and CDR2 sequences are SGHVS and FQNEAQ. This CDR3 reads CASSLVGQGDLQYF. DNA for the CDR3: TGTGCCAGCAGCTTAGTGGGACAGGGGGACCTGCAGTACTTC.

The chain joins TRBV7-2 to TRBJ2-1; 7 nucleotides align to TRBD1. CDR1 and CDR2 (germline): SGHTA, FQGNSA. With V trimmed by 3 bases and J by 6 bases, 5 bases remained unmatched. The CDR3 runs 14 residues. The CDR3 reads CASSFRQGLNEQFF. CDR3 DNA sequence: TGTGCCAGCAGCTTCCGACAGGGTCTCAATGAGCAGTTCTTC.

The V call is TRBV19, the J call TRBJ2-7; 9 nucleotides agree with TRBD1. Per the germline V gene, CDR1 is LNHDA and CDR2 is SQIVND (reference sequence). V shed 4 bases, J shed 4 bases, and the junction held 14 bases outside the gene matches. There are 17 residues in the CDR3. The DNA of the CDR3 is TGTGCCAGTAGTACTTGGGGCCGGGGACAGGGTGGATACGAGCAGTACTTC. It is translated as CASSTWGRGQGGYEQYF.

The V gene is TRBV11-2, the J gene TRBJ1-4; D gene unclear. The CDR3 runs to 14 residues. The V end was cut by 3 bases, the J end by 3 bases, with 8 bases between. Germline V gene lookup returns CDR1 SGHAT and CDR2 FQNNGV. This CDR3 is CASSFGSANEKLFF. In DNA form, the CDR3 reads TGTGCCAGCAGCTTCGGGTCGGCTAATGAAAAACTGTTTTTT.

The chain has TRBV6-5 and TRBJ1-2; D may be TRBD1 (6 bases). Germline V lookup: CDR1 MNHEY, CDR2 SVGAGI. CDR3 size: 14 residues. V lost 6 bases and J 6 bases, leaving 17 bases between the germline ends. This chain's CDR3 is CASRVKVTGNGYTF. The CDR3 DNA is TGTGCCAGCAGAGTTAAAGTAACAGGGAATGGCTACACCTTC.

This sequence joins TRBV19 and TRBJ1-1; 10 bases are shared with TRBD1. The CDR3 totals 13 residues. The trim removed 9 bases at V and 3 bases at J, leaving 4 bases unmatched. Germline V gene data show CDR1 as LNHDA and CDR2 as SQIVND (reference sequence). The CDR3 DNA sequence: TGTGCCAGCAGACAGGGGGCAGACACTGAAGCTTTCTTT. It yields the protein CASRQGADTEAFF.

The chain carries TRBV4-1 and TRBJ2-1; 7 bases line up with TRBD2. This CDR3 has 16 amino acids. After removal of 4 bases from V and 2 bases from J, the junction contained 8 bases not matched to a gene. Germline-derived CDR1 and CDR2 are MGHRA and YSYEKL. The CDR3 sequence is CASSPSVGTTYNEQFF. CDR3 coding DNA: TGCGCCAGCAGCCCCTCGGTGGGGACTACCTACAATGAGCAGTTCTTC.

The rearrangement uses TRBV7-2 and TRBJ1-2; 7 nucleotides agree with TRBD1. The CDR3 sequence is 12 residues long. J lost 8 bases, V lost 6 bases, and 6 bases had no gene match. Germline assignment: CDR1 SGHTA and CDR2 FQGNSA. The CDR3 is CASSSQGRGYTF. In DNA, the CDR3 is TGTGCCAGCAGTTCACAGGGGAGGGGCTACACCTTC. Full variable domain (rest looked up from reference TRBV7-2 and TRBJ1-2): GAGVSQSPSNKVTEKGKDVELRCDPISGHTALYWYRQSLGQGLEFLIYFQGNSAPDKSGLPSDRFSAERTGGSVSTLTIQRTQQEDSAVYLCASSSQGRGYTFGSGTRLTVV.

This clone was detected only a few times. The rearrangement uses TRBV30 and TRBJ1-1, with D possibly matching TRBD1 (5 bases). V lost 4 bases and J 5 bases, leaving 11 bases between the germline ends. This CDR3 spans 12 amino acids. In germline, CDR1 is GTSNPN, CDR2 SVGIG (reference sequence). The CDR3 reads CAWKWGWTEAFF. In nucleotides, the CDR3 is TGTGCCTGGAAATGGGGCTGGACTGAAGCTTTCTTT.

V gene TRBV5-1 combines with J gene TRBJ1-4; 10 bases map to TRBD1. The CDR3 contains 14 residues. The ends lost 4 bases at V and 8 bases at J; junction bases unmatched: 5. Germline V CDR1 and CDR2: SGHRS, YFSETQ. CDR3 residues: CASSRGQGNEKLFF. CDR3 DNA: TGCGCCAGCAGCCGGGGACAGGGGAACGAAAAACTGTTTTTT.

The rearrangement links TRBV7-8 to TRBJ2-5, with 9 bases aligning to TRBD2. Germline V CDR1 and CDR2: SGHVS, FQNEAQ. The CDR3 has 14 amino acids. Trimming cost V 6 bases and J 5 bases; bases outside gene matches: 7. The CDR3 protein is CASSRGGGRETQYF. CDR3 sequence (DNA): TGTGCCAGCAGTCGCGGGGGGGGTCGGGAGACCCAGTACTTC.

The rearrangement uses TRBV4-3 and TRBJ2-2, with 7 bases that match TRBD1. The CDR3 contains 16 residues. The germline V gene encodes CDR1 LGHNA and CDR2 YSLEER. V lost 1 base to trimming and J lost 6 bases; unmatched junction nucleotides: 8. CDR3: CASSQARGQKSGELFF. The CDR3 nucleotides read TGCGCCAGCAGCCAAGCCAGGGGACAGAAGTCCGGGGAGCTGTTTTTT.

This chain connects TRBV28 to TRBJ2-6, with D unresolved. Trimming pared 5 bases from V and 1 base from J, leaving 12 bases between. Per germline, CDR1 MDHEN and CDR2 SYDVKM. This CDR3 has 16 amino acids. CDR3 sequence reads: CASSEDIGSGANVLTF. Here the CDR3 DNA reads TGTGCCAGCAGTGAGGATATCGGATCTGGGGCCAACGTCCTGACTTTC.

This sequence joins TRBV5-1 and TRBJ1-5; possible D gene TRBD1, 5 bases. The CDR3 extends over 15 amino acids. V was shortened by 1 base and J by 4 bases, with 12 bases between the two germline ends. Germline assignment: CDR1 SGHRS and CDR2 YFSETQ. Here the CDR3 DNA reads TGCGCCAGCAGCTTGAACGGGGGAGGGAATCAGCCCCAGCATTTT. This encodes CASSLNGGGNQPQHF.

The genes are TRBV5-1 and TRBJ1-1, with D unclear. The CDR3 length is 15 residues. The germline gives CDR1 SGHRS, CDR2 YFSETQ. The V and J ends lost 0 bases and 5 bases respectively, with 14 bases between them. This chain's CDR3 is CASSLEGRTGTEAFF. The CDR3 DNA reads TGCGCCAGCAGCTTGGAAGGTCGAACGGGGACTGAAGCTTTCTTT. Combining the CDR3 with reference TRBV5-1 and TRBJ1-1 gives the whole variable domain KAGVTQTPRYLIKTRGQQVTLSCSPISGHRSVSWYQQTPGQGLQFLFEYFSETQRNKGNFPGRFSGRQFSNSRSEMNVSTLELGDSALYLCASSLEGRTGTEAFFGQGTRLTVV.

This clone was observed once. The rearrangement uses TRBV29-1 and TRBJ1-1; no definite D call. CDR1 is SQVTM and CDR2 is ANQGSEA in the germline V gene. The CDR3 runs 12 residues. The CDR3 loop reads CSVNRDNTEAFF. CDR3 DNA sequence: TGCAGTGTCAACCGGGATAACACTGAAGCTTTCTTT.

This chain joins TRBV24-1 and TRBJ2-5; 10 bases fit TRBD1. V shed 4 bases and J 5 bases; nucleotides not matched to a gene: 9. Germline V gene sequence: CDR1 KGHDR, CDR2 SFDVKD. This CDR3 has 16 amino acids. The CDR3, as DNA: TGTGCCACCAGTGACTCCCCGGGACAGGGGAGGGAGACCCAGTACTTC. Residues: CATSDSPGQGRETQYF.

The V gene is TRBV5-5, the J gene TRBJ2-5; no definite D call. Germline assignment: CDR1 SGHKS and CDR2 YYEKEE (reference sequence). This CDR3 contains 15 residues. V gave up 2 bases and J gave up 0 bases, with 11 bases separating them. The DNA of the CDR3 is TGTGCCAGCAGCTTAACCCAGGTCAACCAAGAGACCCAGTACTTC. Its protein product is CASSLTQVNQETQYF.

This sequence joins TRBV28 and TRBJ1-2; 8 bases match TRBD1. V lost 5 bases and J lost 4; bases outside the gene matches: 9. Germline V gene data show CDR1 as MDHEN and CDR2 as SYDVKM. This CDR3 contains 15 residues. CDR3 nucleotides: TGTGCCAGCAGTACCCGGACAGGGTCGGGCTATGGCTACACCTTC. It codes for CASSTRTGSGYGYTF.

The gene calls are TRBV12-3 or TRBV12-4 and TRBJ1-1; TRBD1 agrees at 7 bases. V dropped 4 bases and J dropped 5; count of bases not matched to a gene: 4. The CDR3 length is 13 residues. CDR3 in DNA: TGTGCCAGCAGTTCGGGACAGATGACTGAAGCTTTCTTT. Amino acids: CASSSGQMTEAFF.

The DNA for the CDR3 is TGTGCCAGCAGCCACCAAACGGGACAGTCTGGAAACACCATATATTTT. It codes for CASSHQTGQSGNTIYF. The chain recombines TRBV3-1 (or the pseudogene TRBV3-2) with TRBJ1-3, with 7 positions matching TRBD1. The CDR3 covers 16 residues. Trimming cost V 3 bases and J 1 base; bases outside gene matches: 6. Germline lookup yields CDR1 LGHDT and CDR2 YNNKEL (reference sequence).